This is a list of T cell receptor beta chains from one sample in a study of T cells after yellow fever vaccination. One entry per CDR3 protein results from TCRdb running MiXCR on the 5' RACE reads. The sample yields 140,000 to 150,000 distinct CDR3 sequences, roughly 6.7% seen once. Sequences were derived from CD4+ T cells sorted from PBMCs, sampled 10 days after the yellow fever booster vaccination. These receptors were taken from a man aged 25 to 40 who received the YFV17D yellow fever vaccine. Both conserved end residues are trimmed from each CDR3.

>TRBJ2-7|TRBV20-1
SARDRRDLTYEQY
>TRBJ2-3|TRBV12-3/TRBV12-4
ASSLRFLDTQY
>TRBJ2-4|TRBV7-9
ASSLVRENIQY
>TRBJ2-1|TRBV5-8
ASSSRDGRTSSYNEQF
>TRBJ2-3|TRBV20-1
SARAGVTGGTD
>TRBJ2-7|TRBV5-1
ASSSYLDSYEQY
>TRBJ2-3|TRBV11-2
ASSLRAEDTQY
>TRBJ2-3|TRBV30
AWSPSPGTMGTDTQY
>TRBJ2-7|TRBV7-2
ASSHASDEQY
>TRBJ2-1|TRBV2
ASSSGTSDYNEQF
>TRBJ1-1|TRBV3-1
ASSLQGSATAF
>TRBJ2-1|TRBV29-1
SVIPPPSYNEQF
>TRBJ1-5|TRBV6-2/TRBV6-3
ASSFERTGKRGNQPQH
>TRBJ1-5|TRBV7-9
ASSRTGDSDQPQH
>TRBJ2-2|TRBV7-2
ASSPGSNTGELF
>TRBJ2-7|TRBV12-3/TRBV12-4
ASSPRTGDPEQY
>TRBJ1-2|TRBV7-9
ASSSQMNYGYT
>TRBJ2-3|TRBV9
ASSVGGIGTDTQY
>TRBJ2-2|TRBV2
ASSSQRETGELF
>TRBJ2-7|TRBV6-6
ASRCNY
>TRBJ2-1|TRBV20-1
SALQGAYNEQF
>TRBJ1-5|TRBV16
ASSQFTLSSNQPQH
>TRBJ1-1|TRBV10-3
AISEKQGNTEAF
>TRBJ2-1|TRBV20-1
SAPGRGTSGSSAYNEQF
>TRBJ2-5|TRBV3-1
ASSPPGGGETQY
>TRBJ2-1|TRBV20-1
SARAYGLAGDEQF
>TRBJ1-1|TRBV20-1
RGGKTEAF
>TRBJ2-2|TRBV7-7
ASSLAGTTGELF
>TRBJ2-5|TRBV18
ASSPFAGTGWETQY
>TRBJ1-2|TRBV7-9
ASSLAGTAEGYT
>TRBJ2-1|TRBV5-1
ASSLQGSNEQF
>TRBJ2-3|TRBV10-2
ASRREGRTDTQY
>TRBJ2-3|TRBV29-1
SVEGLAGVTDTQY
>TRBJ2-2|TRBV6-5
ASSYSWQGFRNGELF
>TRBJ2-7|TRBV28
ASSAPDRDYEQY
>TRBJ2-7|TRBV9
ASSVAGDTYEQY
>TRBJ2-3|TRBV4-3
ASSQDRGGFTDTQY
>TRBJ2-1|TRBV10-3
AIREASGLSYNEQF
>TRBJ2-3|TRBV20-1
SAAAHGGGATTDTQY
>TRBJ2-1|TRBV5-1
ASSTSGVSYNEQF
>TRBJ2-1|TRBV24-1
ATSDPTSGVRF
>TRBJ2-1|TRBV28
ASSSRDRVGNEQF
>TRBJ2-1|TRBV12-3/TRBV12-4
ASRLSDYNEQF
>TRBJ2-1|TRBV3-1
ASSQGPPVEQF
>TRBJ2-3|TRBV10-3
AISNIGQGATDTQY
>TRBJ2-3|TRBV20-1
SARGTSGIKETQY
>TRBJ1-4|TRBV6-5
ASSSDRTVHEKLF
>TRBJ2-2|TRBV5-5
ASSFSAGQNTGELF
>TRBJ2-7|TRBV6-1
ASSRDSRLSYEQY
>TRBJ1-1|TRBV29-1
SARITEAF
>TRBJ2-3|TRBV12-3/TRBV12-4
ASTHGAGSGDTQY
>TRBJ2-1|TRBV5-1
ASSSSTFSYNEQF
>TRBJ1-1|TRBV18
ASSGQGNTEAF